This T cell receptor (beta chain) was obtained from a study of T cell responses to AZD1222 COVID-19 vaccine. The repertoire was sequenced with immunoSEQ multiplex PCR; TCRdb's copy has only in-frame clones and lacks some. Of 190,000 or so clones listed, about 88% were seen once; the top ten hold 25% to 30%. V lost 1 base to trimming and J lost 5 bases, with 14 bases between them. Germline CDR1 and CDR2: SGHAT and FQNNGV. CDR3 length: 16 amino acids. This clonotype was obtained from an adult who received the AZD1222 COVID-19 vaccine. Here the sequenced sample was peripheral blood, taken 28 days after the second AZD1222 dose. The chain combines TRBV11-2 with TRBJ2-2; TRBD1 might be the D (5 bases). The CDR3 coding sequence is TGTGCCAGCAGCTTAGTTGGTCAGGGCTGGACCGGGGAGCTGTTTTTT. Its protein is CASSLVGQGWTGELFF.